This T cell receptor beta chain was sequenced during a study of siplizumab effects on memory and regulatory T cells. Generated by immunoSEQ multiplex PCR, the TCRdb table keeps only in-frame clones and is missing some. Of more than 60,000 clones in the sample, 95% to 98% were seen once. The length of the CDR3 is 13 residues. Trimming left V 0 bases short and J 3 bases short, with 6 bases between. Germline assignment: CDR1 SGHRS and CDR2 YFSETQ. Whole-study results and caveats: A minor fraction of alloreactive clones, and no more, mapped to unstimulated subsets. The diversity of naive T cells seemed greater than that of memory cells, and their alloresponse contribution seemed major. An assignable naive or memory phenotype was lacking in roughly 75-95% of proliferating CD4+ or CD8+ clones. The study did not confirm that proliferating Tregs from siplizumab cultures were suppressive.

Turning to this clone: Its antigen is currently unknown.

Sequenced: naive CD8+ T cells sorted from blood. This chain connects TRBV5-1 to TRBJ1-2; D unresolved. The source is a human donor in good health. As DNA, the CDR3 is TGCGCCAGCAGCTTGGCCCAGCACTATGGCTACACCTTC. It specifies CASSLAQHYGYTF.